This TCR beta chain was recorded in a study of blood T cell repertoires in COVID-19. Germline assignment: CDR1 MNHEY and CDR2 SVGEGT. This CDR3 has 15 amino acids. Deletions cut 5 bases from V and 4 bases from J, with 18 bases between. Some clones are missing from TCRdb's copy, which holds only in-frame ones; the method was immunoSEQ multiplex PCR. Of under 200,000 clones listed, approximately 84% are singletons. Sequenced material: PBMCs or T cells enriched from blood (not recorded which). This receptor was obtained from a middle-aged woman with acute COVID-19. This chain connects TRBV6-2 or TRBV6-3 to TRBJ2-7; possibly TRBD1 for D (5 bases). The CDR3 DNA reads TGTGCCAGCAGTAAGCAAATGACAGATCTGTACGAGCAGTACTTC. Amino acids: CASSKQMTDLYEQYF.